These 21 T cell receptor beta chains were sequenced from one sample in a study of T cell responses to AZD1222 COVID-19 vaccine. Assay: immunoSEQ multiplex PCR; the TCRdb copy retains only in-frame clones and omits some. The data contain fewer than 130,000 clones, about 95% of them singletons. The sample here was peripheral blood, taken 28 days after the second AZD1222 dose. All receptors come from an adult who received the AZD1222 COVID-19 vaccine.

The V and J genes are TRBV19 and TRBJ1-5, with 7 positions matching TRBD1. The germline CDR1 and CDR2 sequences are LNHDA and SQIVND (reference sequence). After removal of 5 bases from V and 2 bases from J, the junction contained 3 bases not matched to a gene. The CDR3 sequence is 14 residues long. CDR3 amino acids: CASSFGTGNQPQHF. CDR3 bases: TGTGCCAGTAGTTTTGGGACAGGCAATCAGCCCCAGCATTTT.

The chain links TRBV5-1 to TRBJ1-2; D unclear. V lost 0 bases to trimming and J lost 1 base, with 10 bases between them. CDR3 length equals 15 residues. Germline values: CDR1 SGHRS, CDR2 YFSETQ. The CDR3 nucleotides read TGCGCCAGCAGCTTGGGCGGCAGTCGTAACTATGGCTACACCTTC. It is translated as CASSLGGSRNYGYTF.

This clone came up once. This sequence joins TRBV9 and TRBJ1-2, with TRBD1 identical over 7 bases. The V gene's germline CDR1 is SGDLS and CDR2 YYNGEE. Losses at the gene ends were 0 bases for V and 4 bases for J; bases not matched to a gene: 6. The CDR3 loop spans 15 amino acids. DNA of the CDR3: TGTGCCAGCAGCGTAGGACCGGGACAGCCCTATGGCTACACCTTC. Protein sequence: CASSVGPGQPYGYTF.

This sequence joins TRBV15 and TRBJ1-2; possible D gene TRBD1, 5 bases. Trimming removed 1 base from V and 4 bases from J, with 19 bases in between. The CDR3 extends over 17 amino acids. Per the germline V gene, CDR1 is LNHNV and CDR2 is YYDKDF (reference sequence). CDR3 nucleotide sequence: TGTGCCACCAGCAGAGGGGGGATTTTCGGGCAGCTCTATGGCTACACCTTC. Protein sequence: CATSRGGIFGQLYGYTF.

This sequence joins TRBV11-2 and TRBJ1-1; no reliable D call. V dropped 1 base and J dropped 4 bases, with 7 bases sitting between them. The CDR3 spans 13 residues. Germline loops: CDR1 SGHAT, CDR2 FQNNGV. The CDR3 loop is CASSLGRGTEAFF. CDR3 DNA sequence: TGTGCCAGCAGCTTAGGCCGGGGCACTGAAGCTTTCTTT. Full variable domain (missing parts from reference TRBV11-2 and TRBJ1-1): EAGVAQSPRYKIIEKRQSVAFWCNPISGHATLYWYQQILGQGPKLLIQFQNNGVVDDSQLPKDRFSAERLKGVDSTLKIQPAKLEDSAVYLCASSLGRGTEAFFGQGTRLTVV.

V is TRBV11-2 and J is TRBJ2-2, with D possibly being TRBD1 or TRBD2 (5 bases each). Per germline, CDR1 SGHAT and CDR2 FQNNGV. The CDR3 totals 16 residues. V lost 2 bases to trimming and J lost 3 bases, with 13 bases between them. CDR3 bases: TGTGCCAGCAGCTTAATAGGTAGAGGGGACACCGGGGAGCTGTTTTTT. Translated: CASSLIGRGDTGELFF.

In DNA, the CDR3 is TGCAGCGTTGAAAGGACTGAAGCTTTCTTT. Its translation is CSVERTEAFF. V usage is TRBV29-1 and J usage is TRBJ1-1; D gene uncertain. The germline CDR1 and CDR2 sequences are SQVTM and ANQGSEA. Trimming took off 2 bases at V and 5 bases at J, with 3 bases between the two ends. The CDR3 covers 10 residues.

The genes are TRBV6-5 and TRBJ1-1, with a tentative D call TRBD1 (5 bases). V lost 3 bases, J lost 0 bases, and 14 bases lay in between. CDR3 length: 16 amino acids. Germline V gene lookup returns CDR1 MNHEY and CDR2 SVGAGI. For the CDR3, the DNA is TGTGCCAGCAGTTATATGTGGGGGGGAATGAACACTGAAGCTTTCTTT. It translates to CASSYMWGGMNTEAFF.

This rearrangement joins TRBV27 to TRBJ1-2, with 7 bases that match TRBD1. V lost 8 bases to trimming and J lost 0 bases; unmatched junction nucleotides: 6. The CDR3 loop spans 14 amino acids. Germline CDR1 reads MNHEY; CDR2 reads SMNVEV (reference sequence). The CDR3 spells CASGSGTANYGYTF. Written as DNA, the CDR3 is TGTGCCAGCGGTTCCGGGACAGCTAACTATGGCTACACCTTC.

The chain couples TRBV4-1 to TRBJ1-4; TRBD1 matches at 8 bases. Trimming cost V 3 bases and J 8 bases; bases outside gene matches: 11. The germline V gene has CDR1 MGHRA and CDR2 YSYEKL. The CDR3 length is 16 residues. The CDR3 DNA is TGCGCCAGCAGCCACTACTCACAGGGGGTGGGGGAAAAACTGTTTTTT. Translating it yields CASSHYSQGVGEKLFF.

This chain connects TRBV4-2 to TRBJ1-4; possibly TRBD1 for D (5 bases). The V end was cut by 1 base, the J end by 7 bases, with 16 bases between. CDR3 length equals 16 residues. In germline, CDR1 is LGHNA, CDR2 YNFKEQ. The CDR3: CASSQGAQGSGEKLFF. The CDR3 coding sequence is TGTGCCAGCAGCCAAGGAGCTCAGGGCTCGGGTGAAAAACTGTTTTTT.

This chain links TRBV28 with TRBJ1-1; TRBD1 matches at 9 bases. Germline values: CDR1 MDHEN, CDR2 SYDVKM. With 1 base clipped from V and 3 bases from J, the junction kept 6 bases outside the gene matches. The CDR3 runs to 16 residues. CDR3 residues: CASSLSIRTGDTEAFF. The CDR3 coding sequence is TGTGCCAGCAGTTTATCAATCCGGACAGGGGACACTGAAGCTTTCTTT.

Written as DNA, the CDR3 is TGTGCCAGCACGTGGGGGACTAACACTGAAGCTTTCTTT. Amino acids: CASTWGTNTEAFF. The chain combines TRBV14 with TRBJ1-1; TRBD1 is a possible D gene (5 bases). The germline V gene has CDR1 SGHDN and CDR2 FVKESK. V was trimmed by 7 bases and J by 2 bases, leaving 11 bases between them. This CDR3 contains 13 residues. The full variable domain, with the rest looked up from reference TRBV14 and TRBJ1-1, is EAGVTQFPSHSVIEKGQTVTLRCDPISGHDNLYWYRRVMGKEIKFLLHFVKESKQDESGMPNNRFLAERTGGTYSTLKVQPAELEDSGVYFCASTWGTNTEAFFGQGTRLTVV.

This CDR3 is CASSQGVSNQPQHF. The CDR3 bases are TGTGCCAGCAGCCAAGGGGTTAGCAATCAGCCCCAGCATTTT. The rearrangement links TRBV3-1 (or the pseudogene TRBV3-2) to TRBJ1-5; D remains unclear. V gave up 1 base and J gave up 0 bases, with 4 bases separating them. The CDR3 has 14 amino acids. Germline V gene sequence: CDR1 LGHDT, CDR2 YNNKEL (reference sequence).

The CDR3: CASSLTSGGYNEQFF. Here the CDR3 DNA reads TGTGCCAGCAGCTTAACTAGCGGGGGTTACAATGAGCAGTTCTTC. The chain has TRBV11-2 and TRBJ2-1, with 11 bases lining up with TRBD2. CDR1 is SGHAT and CDR2 is FQNNGV in the germline V gene. The CDR3 sequence is 15 residues long. V gave up 2 bases and J gave up 4 bases; unmatched junction bases: 1.

The rearrangement joins TRBV19 to TRBJ1-5, with 8 bases fitting TRBD1. CDR3 length equals 18 residues. Looked up from germline, CDR1 is LNHDA and CDR2 is SQIVND (reference sequence). J gave up 0 bases and V 9 bases, and 16 bases lay outside the gene matches. This chain's CDR3 is CASTLGQGRSNSNQPQHF. CDR3 sequence (DNA): TGTGCCAGCACACTAGGACAGGGCCGGTCCAATAGCAATCAGCCCCAGCATTTT.

The chain uses TRBV6-5 and TRBJ1-5; no firm D call. V lost 10 bases and J 7 bases, leaving 8 bases between the germline ends. CDR3 length: 10 amino acids. Germline lookup yields CDR1 MNHEY and CDR2 SVGAGI. As DNA, the CDR3 is TGTGCCACCGGGGAGCAGCCCCAGCATTTT. This sequence encodes CATGEQPQHF.

A word on this clone: Other nucleotide sequences from this sample produce the same CDR3. CDR3 amino acids: CASSLMGTEAFF. Written as DNA, the CDR3 is TGTGCCAGCAGTTTAATGGGGACTGAAGCTTTCTTT. The chain employs TRBV12-3 or TRBV12-4 and TRBJ1-1; D gene uncertain. The CDR3 loop spans 12 amino acids. Trimming left V 2 bases short and J 5 bases short, with 6 bases between.

This clone was recorded once. The gene calls are TRBV15 and TRBJ1-2; D remains ambiguous. Per germline, CDR1 LNHNV and CDR2 YYDKDF (reference sequence). The V and J ends lost 1 base and 6 bases respectively, with 12 bases between them. The CDR3 extends over 14 amino acids. For the CDR3, the DNA is TGTGCCACCAGCAGAGTAACCCTATTCGATGGCTACACCTTC. It codes for CATSRVTLFDGYTF.

This rearrangement joins TRBV4-1 to TRBJ2-7, with 8 nucleotides matching TRBD2. The CDR3 contains 17 residues. CDR1 MGHRA and CDR2 YSYEKL come from the germline V gene. The trim removed 4 bases at V and 0 bases at J, leaving 11 bases unmatched. The CDR3 DNA follows: TGCGCCAGCAGCCTGGAGCCTAGCGGGCCGAGCTCCTACGAGCAGTACTTC. Amino acid sequence: CASSLEPSGPSSYEQYF.

V is TRBV3-1 (or the pseudogene TRBV3-2) and J is TRBJ1-6; D gene uncertain. CDR1 and CDR2 from the germline V gene are LGHDT and YNNKEL (reference sequence). This CDR3 contains 14 residues. V gave up 4 bases and J gave up 8 bases, with 12 bases separating them. The CDR3 is CASSPPRADSPLHF. CDR3 DNA sequence: TGTGCCAGCAGCCCCCCTCGAGCGGATTCACCCCTCCACTTT.